Presented here are 26 T cell receptor beta chains from one specimen sequenced in a study of blood T cell repertoires in COVID-19. Some clones are missing from TCRdb's copy, which holds only in-frame ones; the method was immunoSEQ multiplex PCR. The sample lists some 250,000 clones; approximately 84% were seen once. Material: peripheral blood. These receptors all come from a woman in her twenties or thirties who had recovered from COVID-19.

The chain couples TRBV21-1 to TRBJ1-2; the table gives TRBD1 as D, unverified against the DNA. TRBV21-1 is a known pseudogene. The CDR3 runs 22 residues. CDR3 DNA: TGTGCCAGCAGCAAAGGGGCCGGAGGGGGACAGGGAAAATTCCTAGGGATGAATGGCTACACCTTC. It translates to CASSKGAGGGQGKFLGMNGYTF.

V usage is TRBV4-2 and J usage is TRBJ1-1; tentatively, D is TRBD1 (5 bases). The germline V and J ends were trimmed by 1 base and 3 bases, with 6 bases remaining between them. CDR1 is LGHNA and CDR2 is YNFKEQ in the germline V gene. The CDR3 contains 13 residues. CDR3: CASSQAGYTEAFF. For the CDR3, the DNA is TGTGCCAGCAGCCAAGCAGGGTACACTGAAGCTTTCTTT.

Here the CDR3 reads CASRRTGREQYF. The CDR3 region has the DNA TGTGCCAGCAGAAGGACAGGGCGGGAGCAGTACTTC. This chain links TRBV2 with TRBJ2-7; 8 bases agree with TRBD1. Germline CDR1 reads SNHLY; CDR2 reads FYNNEI. The CDR3 spans 12 residues. V lost 6 bases and J lost 7; bases outside the gene matches: 5.

V is TRBV2 and J is TRBJ1-6; 11 bases fit TRBD1. Trimming removed 9 bases from V and 10 bases from J; junction bases left unmatched: 5. From germline, CDR1 is SNHLY and CDR2 FYNNEI. The CDR3 is made up of 13 amino acids. CDR3 bases: TGTGCCAGAAGGACAGGGGGCCACTCACCCCTCCACTTT. It encodes CARRTGGHSPLHF.

V and J are TRBV7-9 and TRBJ2-1; TRBD2 aligns across 8 bases. Germline V lookup: CDR1 SEHNR, CDR2 FQNEAQ (reference sequence). V was clipped by 3 bases and J by 5 bases; unmatched bases: 6. This CDR3 comprises 15 residues. CDR3 sequence (DNA): TGTGCCAGCAGCTTGTTGAGCGGGGGCCACAATGAGCAGTTCTTC. Its translation: CASSLLSGGHNEQFF.

The chain carries TRBV19 and TRBJ2-7, with a possible D match to TRBD1 (6 bases). Looked up from germline, CDR1 is LNHDA and CDR2 is SQIVND (reference sequence). The germline V and J ends were trimmed by 6 bases and 5 bases, with 23 bases remaining between them. This CDR3 contains 16 residues. The CDR3 loop reads CASSLTLRGIFDEQYF. Written as DNA, the CDR3 is TGTGCCAGTAGCCTAACTCTCAGGGGAATCTTTGACGAGCAGTACTTC.

Only a few counts were recorded for this clone. The chain recombines TRBV6-1 with TRBJ2-7; tentatively, D is TRBD2 (5 bases). V was cut by 1 base and J by 0 bases, with 10 bases left in between. The CDR3 loop spans 15 amino acids. Per germline, CDR1 MNHNS and CDR2 SASEGT. The CDR3 spells CASSEEGTSSYEQYF. The CDR3 DNA is TGTGCCAGCAGTGAAGAAGGCACTAGCTCCTACGAGCAGTACTTC.

The chain uses TRBV6-5 and TRBJ1-4; D unresolved. There are 14 residues in the CDR3. Germline values: CDR1 MNHEY, CDR2 SVGAGI. V lost 2 bases to trimming and J lost 4 bases, with 8 bases between them. The CDR3 reads CASSYGQFNEKLFF. The DNA for the CDR3 is TGTGCCAGCAGTTACGGGCAGTTTAATGAAAAACTGTTTTTT.

This sequence joins TRBV6-5 and TRBJ2-7, with 9 bases aligning to TRBD1. The CDR3 is 11 residues long. V shed 8 bases, J shed 7 bases, and the junction held 3 bases outside the gene matches. Germline V CDR1 and CDR2: MNHEY, SVGAGI. The CDR3 DNA is TGTGCCAGCCGGACAGGGGATGAGCAGTACTTC. It encodes CASRTGDEQYF.

The chain carries TRBV11-2 and TRBJ2-1; 12 positions match TRBD2. Trimming at V came to 5 bases and at J to 7 bases, leaving 12 bases not matched to a gene. Looked up from germline, CDR1 is SGHAT and CDR2 is FQNNGV. The CDR3 is made up of 17 amino acids. This chain's CDR3 is CASSRPKLAGGFNEQFF. For the CDR3, the DNA is TGTGCCAGCAGCCGCCCCAAACTAGCGGGGGGTTTTAATGAGCAGTTCTTC.

The chain links TRBV5-4 to TRBJ2-7, with D perhaps matching TRBD2 (7 bases). Germline loops: CDR1 SGHNT, CDR2 YYREEE (reference sequence). This CDR3 has 17 amino acids. The germline V and J ends were trimmed by 3 bases and 6 bases, with 25 bases remaining between them. The CDR3 region has the DNA TGTGCCAGCAGCTGGGGGGGCGAAGAGTTTTTGGTGAGCGAGCAGTACTTC. Encoded protein: CASSWGGEEFLVSEQYF.

This clone was counted a single time. The chain joins TRBV11-3 to TRBJ2-5; 14 bases map to TRBD2. The CDR3 has 18 residues. Germline CDR1 is SGHNT and CDR2 is YENEEA. V dropped 5 bases and J dropped 2; count of bases not matched to a gene: 10. DNA for the CDR3: TGTGCCAGCAGCCCGGGACTAGCGGGGGCCTTTCATCAAGAGACCCAGTACTTC. Amino acid sequence: CASSPGLAGAFHQETQYF.

The chain recombines TRBV6-5 with TRBJ2-3, with TRBD2 matching over 7 bases. Unmatched junction bases numbered 6, after V lost 4 bases and J lost 2 bases. CDR3 size: 15 residues. The germline V gene encodes CDR1 MNHEY and CDR2 SVGAGI. CDR3 nucleotide sequence: TGTGCCAGCAGTTTACTCGGGACTATCACAGATACGCAGTATTTT. Translating it yields CASSLLGTITDTQYF.

V usage is TRBV27 and J usage is TRBJ2-3; 7 bases align to TRBD2. The germline V gene encodes CDR1 MNHEY and CDR2 SMNVEV (reference sequence). The V gene end was trimmed by 5 bases and the J gene end by 8 bases; junction bases not matched to a gene: 16. The CDR3 runs 16 residues. Written as DNA, the CDR3 is TGTGCCAGCAGTCCCCCCGGAGGAGCGGGGTTTAGTACGCAGTATTTT. Its translation: CASSPPGGAGFSTQYF.

The chain combines TRBV29-1 with TRBJ2-5; D gene unclear. This CDR3 region has 13 residues. CDR1 is SQVTM, CDR2 ANQGSEA, per germline. Trimming removed 7 bases from V and 1 base from J, with 13 bases in between. In DNA, the CDR3 is TGCAGCGCCTTGATAGACATCCAAGAGACCCAGTACTTC. Its translation is CSALIDIQETQYF.

This sequence joins TRBV19 and TRBJ2-7; D ambiguous. Germline CDR1 reads LNHDA; CDR2 reads SQIVND (reference sequence). The CDR3 covers 13 residues. V lost 6 bases and J 1 base, leaving 10 bases between the germline ends. CDR3 DNA: TGTGCCAGTAGGGCGACACTTTCCTACGAGCAGTACTTC. Translated: CASRATLSYEQYF.

DNA for the CDR3: TGTGCCACCAGCAAGTCAGGGTTCCCCTACGAGCAGTACTTC. Protein sequence: CATSKSGFPYEQYF. The gene calls are TRBV6-5 and TRBJ2-7; tentative D call: TRBD1 (5 bases). V was clipped by 10 bases and J by 2 bases, with 18 bases between them. Germline V lookup: CDR1 MNHEY, CDR2 SVGAGI. CDR3 size: 14 residues.

This chain joins TRBV30 and TRBJ1-6; 8 bases are shared with TRBD1. V was clipped by 3 bases and J by 10 bases; unmatched bases: 8. CDR1 and CDR2 from the germline V gene are GTSNPN and SVGIG (reference sequence). This CDR3 has 14 amino acids. Written as DNA, the CDR3 is TGTGCCTGGAGCCAAGGGACAGGCGAGTCACCCCTCCACTTT. It specifies CAWSQGTGESPLHF.

This clone was seen a single time. The CDR3 sequence: CATSPGANVLTF. The CDR3 DNA reads as TGTGCTACTTCTCCTGGGGCCAACGTCCTGACTTTC. This rearrangement joins TRBV12-5 to TRBJ2-6, with D unresolved. Trimming stripped 10 bases from V and 2 bases from J, with 6 bases between. Germline V gene lookup returns CDR1 LGHNT and CDR2 FRNRAP. CDR3 size: 12 residues. Drawing the rest from reference TRBV12-5 and TRBJ2-6, the complete variable domain is DARVTQTPRHKVTEMGQEVTMRCQPILGHNTVFWYRQTMMQGLELLAYFRNRAPLDDSGMPKDRFSAEMPDATLATLKIQPSEPRDSAVYFCATSPGANVLTFGAGSRLTVL.

The V call is TRBV3-1 (or the pseudogene TRBV3-2), the J call TRBJ1-2; TRBD1 agrees at 8 bases. Trimming at V came to 1 base and at J to 5 bases, leaving 9 bases not matched to a gene. This CDR3 contains 16 residues. Germline V CDR1 and CDR2: LGHDT, YNNKEL (reference sequence). Here the CDR3 reads CASSQVTQGASYGYTF. CDR3 DNA sequence: TGTGCCAGCAGCCAAGTCACTCAGGGGGCAAGTTATGGCTACACCTTC.

This clone was found many times. J is TRBJ2-2 and V is TRBV29-1; TRBD1 might be the D (6 bases). Per the germline V gene, CDR1 is SQVTM and CDR2 is ANQGSEA. Trimming removed 5 bases at V and 6 bases at J, with 10 bases between. CDR3 length: 12 residues. The CDR3 nucleotides are TGCAGCGTTTATGGACAGTCCGGGGAGCTGTTTTTT. It specifies CSVYGQSGELFF.

This chain links TRBV9 with TRBJ1-6; TRBD1 matches 9 bases. Germline CDR1 reads SGDLS; CDR2 reads YYNGEE. This CDR3 comprises 15 residues. The J segment lost 9 bases and the V segment lost 0 bases, leaving 4 bases of the junction unmatched. The CDR3 reads CASSVGDRDFSPLHF. The CDR3 DNA is TGTGCCAGCAGCGTAGGGGACAGGGACTTTTCACCCCTCCACTTT.

The chain employs TRBV3-1 (or the pseudogene TRBV3-2) and TRBJ2-2; 8 nucleotides line up with TRBD1. The length of the CDR3 is 14 residues. Trimming removed 10 bases from V and 7 bases from J; junction bases left unmatched: 11. The germline CDR1 and CDR2 sequences are LGHDT and YNNKEL (reference sequence). The CDR3 sequence: CAMGQGAQIGELFF. The DNA for the CDR3 is TGTGCCATGGGGCAGGGGGCGCAAATCGGGGAGCTGTTTTTT.

This clone was recorded once. This sequence joins TRBV3-1 (or the pseudogene TRBV3-2) and TRBJ2-5, with TRBD2 matching over 8 bases. CDR3 length: 15 residues. CDR1 is LGHDT and CDR2 is YNNKEL in the germline V gene (reference sequence). After removal of 1 base from V and 1 base from J, the junction contained 2 bases not matched to a gene. The CDR3 DNA reads as TGTGCCAGCAGCCAAGGTCGGGGGGGCCAAGAGACCCAGTACTTC. It is translated as CASSQGRGGQETQYF.

The chain uses TRBV6-1 and TRBJ2-2; no firm D call. Trimming stripped 2 bases from V and 1 base from J, with 8 bases between. From germline, CDR1 is MNHNS and CDR2 SASEGT. This CDR3 has 15 amino acids. The CDR3 is CASSEMSQNTGELFF. The CDR3 nucleotides read TGTGCCAGCAGTGAAATGAGTCAGAACACCGGGGAGCTGTTTTTT.

V usage is TRBV4-3 and J usage is TRBJ2-4, with unresolved D. Trimming left V 4 bases short and J 0 bases short, with 31 bases between. The CDR3 covers 22 residues. Germline lookup yields CDR1 LGHNA and CDR2 YSLEER. CDR3: CASSPRTPSHYPLGIAKNIQYF. The CDR3 DNA reads TGCGCCAGCAGCCCCCGAACCCCATCCCACTACCCCTTAGGCATAGCCAAAAACATTCAGTACTTC.